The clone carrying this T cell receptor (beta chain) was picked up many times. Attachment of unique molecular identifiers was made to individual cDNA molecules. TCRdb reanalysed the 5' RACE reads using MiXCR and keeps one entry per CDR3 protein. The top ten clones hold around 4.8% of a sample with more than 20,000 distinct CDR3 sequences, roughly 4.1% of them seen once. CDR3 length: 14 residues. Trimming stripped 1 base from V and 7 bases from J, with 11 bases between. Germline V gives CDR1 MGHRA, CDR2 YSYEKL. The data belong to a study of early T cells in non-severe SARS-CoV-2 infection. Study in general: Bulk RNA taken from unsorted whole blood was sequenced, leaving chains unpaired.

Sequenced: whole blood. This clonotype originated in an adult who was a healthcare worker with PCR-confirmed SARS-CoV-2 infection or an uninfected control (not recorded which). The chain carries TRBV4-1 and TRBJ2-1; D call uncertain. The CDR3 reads CASSQGNPGNEQFF. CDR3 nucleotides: TGCGCCAGCAGCCAAGGGAATCCCGGGAATGAGCAGTTCTTC.